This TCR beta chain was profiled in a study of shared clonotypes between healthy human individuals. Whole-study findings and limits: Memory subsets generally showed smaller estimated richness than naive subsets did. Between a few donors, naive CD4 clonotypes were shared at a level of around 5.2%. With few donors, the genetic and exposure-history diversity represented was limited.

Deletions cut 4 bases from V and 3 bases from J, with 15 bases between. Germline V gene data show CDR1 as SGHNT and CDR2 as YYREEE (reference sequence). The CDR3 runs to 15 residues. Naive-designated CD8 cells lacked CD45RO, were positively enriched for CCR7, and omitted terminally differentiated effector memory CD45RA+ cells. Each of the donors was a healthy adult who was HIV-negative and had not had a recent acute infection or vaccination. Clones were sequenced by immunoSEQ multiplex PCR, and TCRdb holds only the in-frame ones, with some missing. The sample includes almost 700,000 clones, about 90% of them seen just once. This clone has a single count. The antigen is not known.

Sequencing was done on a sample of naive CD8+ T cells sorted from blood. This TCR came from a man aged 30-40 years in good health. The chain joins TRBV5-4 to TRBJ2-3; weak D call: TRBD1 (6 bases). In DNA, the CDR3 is TGTGCCAGCAGCGCCCGAGGGGGAAGGACAGATACGCAGTATTTT. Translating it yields CASSARGGRTDTQYF. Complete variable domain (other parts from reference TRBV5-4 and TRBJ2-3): ETGVTQSPTHLIKTRGQQVTLRCSSQSGHNTVSWYQQALGQGPQFIFQYYREEENGRGNFPPRFSGLQFPNYSSELNVNALELDDSALYLCASSARGGRTDTQYFGPGTRLTVL.